The following is a T cell receptor (beta chain) sequence with its context. Germline CDR1 is SGDLS and CDR2 is YYNGEE. The CDR3 totals 15 residues. The trim removed 0 bases at V and 7 bases at J, leaving 6 bases unmatched. The sample is drawn from a study of blood T cell repertoires in COVID-19. Authors' methods: Counts of nucleated cells, estimated from reference gene primer amplification, were obtained. Some clones are missing from TCRdb's copy, which holds only in-frame ones; the method was immunoSEQ multiplex PCR. V, J and clone size are taken as reported in that table, and D and trimming were inferred from the DNA itself. In the table there are 130,000 or so clones, 86% of which are singletons.

The receptor comes from a middle-aged man with acute or convalescent COVID-19. Sequencing was carried out using peripheral blood. The chain is built from TRBV9 and TRBJ2-3; TRBD2 agrees at 9 bases. The CDR3 protein is CASSVVAGVGYTQYF. CDR3 bases: TGTGCCAGCAGCGTAGTAGCGGGAGTTGGGTATACGCAGTATTTT.